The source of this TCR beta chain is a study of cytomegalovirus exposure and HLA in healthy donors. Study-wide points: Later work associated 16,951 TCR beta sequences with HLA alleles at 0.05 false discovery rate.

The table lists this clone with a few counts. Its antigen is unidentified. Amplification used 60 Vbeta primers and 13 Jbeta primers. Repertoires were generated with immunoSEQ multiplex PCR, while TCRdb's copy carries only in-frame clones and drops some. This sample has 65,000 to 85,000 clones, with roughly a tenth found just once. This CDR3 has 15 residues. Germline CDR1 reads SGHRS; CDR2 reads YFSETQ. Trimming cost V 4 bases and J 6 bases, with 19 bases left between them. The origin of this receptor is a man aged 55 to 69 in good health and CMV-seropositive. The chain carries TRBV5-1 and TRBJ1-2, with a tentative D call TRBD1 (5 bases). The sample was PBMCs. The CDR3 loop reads CASSTDQGWGDGYTF. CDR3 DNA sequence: TGCGCCAGCAGCACCGATCAGGGCTGGGGGGATGGCTACACCTTC. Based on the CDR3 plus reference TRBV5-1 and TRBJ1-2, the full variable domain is KAGVTQTPRYLIKTRGQQVTLSCSPISGHRSVSWYQQTPGQGLQFLFEYFSETQRNKGNFPGRFSGRQFSNSRSEMNVSTLELGDSALYLCASSTDQGWGDGYTFGSGTRLTVV.